This record looks at one TCR beta chain sequence and its context. This clone has only a few counts. No cognate antigen has been identified for it. No base quality information exists; no much larger clone differs at one position. These data belong to a study of beta chain features in type 1 diabetes (dated by TCRdb to about 2018). Notes on the research overall: Mean age, gender distribution, total cell number and subset yield were not different between patients and healthy donors. Across all samples, around 99 million sorted cells were examined, and cell number per subset correlated strongly with RNA yield. The study compared TCRB repertoires of sorted circulating CD4+ T cell subsets between recently diagnosed type 1 diabetes patients and matched healthy donors. Regulatory and stem cell-like memory subsets were isolated from only 8 patients and roughly 8 healthy donors, whereas naive and central memory subsets came from all 30 or so donors. The paper as a whole reports these results and caveats: Because cDNA was sequenced instead of genomic DNA, activated cells with high expression could be over-represented, although the groups did not differ in activation or CD3 levels. Shorter templates might be favored by PCR, yet because patient and control samples were amplified and corrected together, any such skew would affect both groups equally. Naive, central memory and regulatory TCRB repertoires appeared more similar among patients than among healthy donors. Patients with type 1 diabetes made fewer insertions and deleted more nucleotides at VDJ recombination sites, implying thymic rearrangement abnormalities. In all four CD4+ subsets, TCRB CDR3 length was moderately but significantly shorter in type 1 diabetes patients. Only small numbers of individuals were included in the HLA sub-analyses, which left unresolved whether HLA type had any influence on TCRB rearrangement.

Looking up the germline V gene (reference sequence) yields CDR1 MNHNY and CDR2 SVGAGI. The CDR3 spans 15 residues, from the cysteine through the phenylalanine. Kept here is only the CDR3 DNA, which spans 45 bases and is read in frame from base 1. Trimming takes 2 bases off V and 5 bases off J; junction bases not matched to a gene: 6. From each donor, a single peripheral blood sample of 90 to 150 mL on average was drawn into heparinised tubes. Naive, central memory, regulatory and stem cell-like memory CD4+ T cells were sorted on a BD FACSAria II using a panel including CD45RO, CCR7, CD25, CD127, CD95 and CD27. A purity above 95% was achieved for all sorted populations. PBMCs were isolated immediately by Lymphoprep density gradient centrifugation and stained directly without culture. To minimize batch effects, samples were stained and sorted in pairs, one healthy donor with one patient per experiment.

The entire amount of isolated RNA was reverse transcribed using the High Capacity cDNA Reverse Transcription Kit, so the sequenced TCRB transcripts were expressed ones. Deep immunoSEQ sequencing was performed on naive, central memory and regulatory T cell samples, with an average of roughly 3.6 million total reads per sample. After sorted cells were lysed in RLT buffer, RNA was extracted with DNase-treated RNeasy Micro or Mini kits, with the choice depending on cell number. Each cell subset was processed on its own to prevent cross-contamination, while patient and healthy donor samples were processed together. TCRB sequences were amplified from cDNA with the immunoSEQ multiplex PCR, producing 87-bp fragments spanning the CDR3 region. Sequencing of the amplicons was performed on the Illumina HiSeq platform. On the authors' methods: Synthetic template baselines were used to correct PCR bias computationally, reads within Hamming distance 2 were collapsed together, and singletons that could not be merged were discarded. Reads were aligned to IMGT to assign V, D and J genes, CDR3 length, and insertions or deletions at six rearrangement sites. Clonotype counts were normalized to sorted cell number within each subset before computing true diversity and Gini coefficients with the tcR R package. The overlap coefficient, calculated on TCRB nucleotide sequences, was used to quantify repertoire sharing. As a proxy for the pre-selection repertoire, out-of-frame TCRB sequences from naive cells were analyzed. TCRdb's version of the immuneACCESS table is confined to in-frame rearrangements and falls short of the full clone set. An unresolved V gene accounts for under half of the shortfall where checked; the remainder is of unknown origin. That table is the source of V, J and clone size, and D and trimming were worked out from the DNA. For this sample there are 200,000 to 250,000 clones; about 9.3% appear just once. The ten largest clones represent 0.034% of the sample.

Sequenced input: naive CD4+ T cells from blood. The cell subset or site label, as the study defines it: true naive CD4+ T cells. This clonotype was sampled from a woman between 18 and 29 years old in good health. The chain is encoded by TRBV6-6 joined to TRBJ1-2; 9 middle bases align to TRBD1. The CDR3 reads as follows: CASSYAPGQGYGYTF. Read as DNA, the sequence is TGTGCCAGCAGTTACGCGCCGGGACAGGGATATGGCTACACCTTC.